Shown below are 17 T cell receptor beta chains from a single sample sequenced in a study of blood T cell repertoires in COVID-19. The method was immunoSEQ multiplex PCR; TCRdb's version includes in-frame clones alone and lacks a portion of them. The sample gives 120,000 or so clones, about four fifths of which show up once; about a sixth is in the top ten. The sequenced sample consisted of peripheral blood. Receptor source: a woman aged 45-65 years with acute or convalescent COVID-19.

This clone was seen a single time. The rearrangement links TRBV6-5 to TRBJ2-2, with 9 nucleotides matching TRBD1. Germline loops: CDR1 MNHEY, CDR2 SVGAGI. The CDR3 runs 14 residues. After removal of 5 bases from V and 4 bases from J, the junction contained 2 bases not matched to a gene. The CDR3 bases are TGTGCCAGCAGTAAGACAGGGGGCACCGGGGAGCTGTTTTTT. Residues: CASSKTGGTGELFF.

The rearrangement uses TRBV2 and TRBJ1-1; D is possibly TRBD1 (6 bases). The CDR3 extends over 15 amino acids. Per germline, CDR1 SNHLY and CDR2 FYNNEI. Trimming left V 7 bases short and J 1 base short, with 16 bases between. The CDR3 loop reads CASKKGGSENTEAFF. The CDR3 DNA reads as TGTGCCAGCAAGAAGGGGGGGTCAGAGAACACTGAAGCTTTCTTT.

This clone has more than one count but fewer than ten. V gene TRBV2 combines with J gene TRBJ1-4; D might be TRBD1 (5 bases). Germline lookup yields CDR1 SNHLY and CDR2 FYNNEI. The CDR3 has 14 amino acids. Trimming pared 4 bases from V and 6 bases from J, leaving 12 bases between. CDR3 DNA sequence: TGTGCCAGCAGTGGGGACCGGGGGTATGAAAAACTGTTTTTT. Translated, it gives CASSGDRGYEKLFF.

This clone was found a few times. The chain links TRBV5-4 to TRBJ2-2; 9 bases are shared with TRBD1. Germline V gene sequence: CDR1 SGHNT, CDR2 YYREEE (reference sequence). Trimming took 4 bases from V and 4 from J; bases not matched to a gene: 8. This CDR3 has 16 amino acids. CDR3 nucleotide sequence: TGTGCCAGCAGCGCGATCGACAGGGGGAGCACCGGGGAGCTGTTTTTT. This translates into CASSAIDRGSTGELFF. The full variable domain, completed using reference TRBV5-4 and TRBJ2-2, is ETGVTQSPTHLIKTRGQQVTLRCSSQSGHNTVSWYQQALGQGPQFIFQYYREEENGRGNFPPRFSGLQFPNYSSELNVNALELDDSALYLCASSAIDRGSTGELFFGEGSRLTVL.

This chain links TRBV9 with TRBJ1-1; D gene unclear. V was clipped by 4 bases and J by 4 bases, with 20 bases between them. In germline, CDR1 is SGDLS, CDR2 YYNGEE. The CDR3 is 16 amino acids. The CDR3 sequence is CASSPLRGVRFTEAFF. The CDR3 coding sequence is TGTGCCAGCAGCCCCTTGCGTGGTGTCAGGTTCACTGAAGCTTTCTTT.

Concerning this clone: This sequence may be a read error, since a much larger clone differs from it by one base. Other nucleotide sequences from this sample produce the same CDR3. The genes are TRBV19 and TRBJ2-7; D is possibly TRBD1 (6 bases). Germline CDR1 LNHDA, CDR2 SQIVND (reference sequence). CDR3 size: 14 residues. Trimming removed 5 bases at V and 0 bases at J, with 11 bases between. The CDR3 nucleotides are TGTGCCAGTAGTCAGACAGGCAGCTCCTACGAGCAGTACTTC. The encoded protein is CASSQTGSSYEQYF.

The chain combines TRBV29-1 with TRBJ1-3; 8 bases are shared with TRBD1. V shed 4 bases and J 0 bases; nucleotides not matched to a gene: 11. This CDR3 has 17 amino acids. The germline V gene has CDR1 SQVTM and CDR2 ANQGSEA. Here the CDR3 DNA reads TGCAGCGTTGGTGGCAGGGGGCCGTATAGCTCTGGAAACACCATATATTTT. It yields the protein CSVGGRGPYSSGNTIYF.

The V gene is TRBV6-5, the J gene TRBJ2-3; 8 bases align to TRBD2. Germline V lookup: CDR1 MNHEY, CDR2 SVGAGI. The CDR3 contains 15 residues. V lost 2 bases and J lost 3; bases outside the gene matches: 4. The CDR3 reads CASSYRGGRTDTQYF. The DNA of the CDR3 is TGTGCCAGCAGTTACCGGGGGGGGCGTACAGATACGCAGTATTTT.

This chain uses TRBV30 with TRBJ1-5, with 8 bases identical to TRBD1. Germline CDR1 and CDR2: GTSNPN and SVGIG (reference sequence). V gave up 3 bases and J gave up 5 bases; unmatched junction bases: 3. This CDR3 comprises 13 residues. CDR3 protein: CAWSQGAHQPQHF. CDR3 in DNA: TGTGCCTGGAGCCAGGGGGCTCATCAGCCCCAGCATTTT.

The J gene is TRBJ1-2, the V gene TRBV19; no definite D call. The CDR3 is made up of 12 amino acids. V was trimmed by 7 bases and J by 5 bases, leaving 11 bases between them. Germline V CDR1 and CDR2: LNHDA, SQIVND (reference sequence). The CDR3 nucleotides are TGTGCCAGTATTGGTGAGGGTTATGGCTACACCTTC. Its protein is CASIGEGYGYTF.

The chain combines TRBV6-5 with TRBJ1-2, with unresolved D. Per germline, CDR1 MNHEY and CDR2 SVGAGI. The CDR3 is 13 amino acids. V lost 7 bases and J 8 bases, leaving 17 bases between the germline ends. CDR3 nucleotides: TGTGCCAGCAACCTACAGAGTCTCGGAGGCTACACCTTC. Residues: CASNLQSLGGYTF.

The genes are TRBV5-5 and TRBJ1-1; TRBD1 matches at 9 bases. V was pared by 2 bases and J by 6 bases, with 8 bases of the junction left unmatched. From germline, CDR1 is SGHKS and CDR2 YYEKEE (reference sequence). This CDR3 is built from 15 residues. The CDR3 spells CASSFTQGAIAEAFF. CDR3 nucleotides: TGTGCCAGCAGCTTTACACAGGGGGCTATAGCTGAAGCTTTCTTT.

J is TRBJ1-5 and V is TRBV11-3; 12 bases are shared with TRBD1. Trimming cost V 2 bases and J 6 bases; bases outside gene matches: 8. Germline lookup yields CDR1 SGHNT and CDR2 YENEEA. CDR3 length: 17 amino acids. CDR3 amino acids: CASSLNWDRGRVQPQHF. CDR3 DNA sequence: TGTGCCAGCAGCTTAAACTGGGACAGGGGGCGAGTTCAGCCCCAGCATTTT.

The chain uses TRBV20-1 and TRBJ1-2; D remains ambiguous. CDR1 and CDR2 (germline): DFQATT, SNEGSKA (reference sequence). Trimming cost V 6 bases and J 1 base, with 12 bases left between them. CDR3 length equals 13 residues. The CDR3 DNA follows: TGCAGTGCAAGTGCAGGTTTTAACTATGGCTACACCTTC. Its translation: CSASAGFNYGYTF.

The chain employs TRBV7-9 and TRBJ1-1; D not certain. Deletions cut 5 bases from V and 3 bases from J, with 10 bases between. This CDR3 is built from 13 residues. Germline V gene lookup returns CDR1 SEHNR and CDR2 FQNEAQ (reference sequence). The CDR3 reads CASSNRPDTEAFF. CDR3 DNA sequence: TGTGCCAGCAGCAACCGCCCGGACACTGAAGCTTTCTTT.

The V and J genes are TRBV28 and TRBJ2-7; tentative D call: TRBD1 (5 bases). Trimming cost V 2 bases and J 6 bases, with 14 bases left between them. The CDR3 covers 14 residues. Per germline, CDR1 MDHEN and CDR2 SYDVKM. CDR3 DNA: TGTGCCAGCAGTTTAGGCAGGGTCCCGTCCGAGCAGTACTTC. It is translated as CASSLGRVPSEQYF.

The chain is built from TRBV5-1 and TRBJ1-1, with 7 bases that match TRBD1. The CDR3 runs 14 residues. Germline V gives CDR1 SGHRS, CDR2 YFSETQ. J lost 4 bases, V lost 4 bases, and 7 bases had no gene match. The CDR3 DNA reads TGCGCCAGCAGCCCTAGGGGGCTAGGCACTGAAGCTTTCTTT. It specifies CASSPRGLGTEAFF.